This T cell receptor (beta chain) was captured by sequencing in a study of cytomegalovirus exposure and HLA in healthy donors. The overall study: Of all 400 or so donors who were genotyped, about 80% belonged to the Caucasian-associated ancestry cluster.

Amplification used 60 Vbeta primers and 13 Jbeta primers. Sequencing used immunoSEQ multiplex PCR; TCRdb keeps in-frame clones, though not all of them. The table lists some 150,000 clones, around 75% of them singletons, with 1.2% in the top ten. As to this clone: Its antigen is unknown.

Germline V CDR1 and CDR2: MNHEY, SMNVEV (reference sequence). V was pared by 1 base and J by 5 bases, with 11 bases between. This CDR3 is 14 amino acids long. The study's findings and limits: It was reported in a later analysis that an Asian-associated ancestry cluster showed fewer N-insertions than the 666-donor mean. TCR beta chains associated with HLA were, in a later analysis, more clonally expanded than equally common others.

This chain joins TRBV27 and TRBJ1-2, with TRBD1 as a possible D gene (6 bases). The sequenced sample was PBMCs. The TCR sequence derives from a female donor in good health and CMV-seronegative. Here the CDR3 DNA reads TGTGCCAGCAGTTTATGGGGAGGGGGGTATGGCTACACCTTC. It yields the protein CASSLWGGGYGYTF.